This T cell receptor beta chain originates from a study of blood T cells in healthy people across ages. Together with a sample-barcoded 5' primer, a J-beta primer mix was included in a second PCR lasting roughly 6 to 12 cycles. One entry per CDR3 protein results from TCRdb running MiXCR on the 5' RACE reads. Among roughly 1 million distinct CDR3 sequences listed, 20% to 25% were seen once. Overall study results and limits: Aged donors had fewer naive CD4+ cells and lower diversity than long-lived donors.

Germline assignment: CDR1 LGHDT and CDR2 YNNKEL (reference sequence). The CDR3 covers 19 residues. A few counts support this clonotype. The antigen is undetermined. These same records also appear under a second study, on T cells of mothers and their children. That source notes: Once extracted, all RNA went into cDNA synthesis at roughly 1.4 ug per 15 ul.

The sequence derives from a girl aged 2 to 10 in good health. V and J are TRBV3-1 and TRBJ2-5; 8 bases map to TRBD2. TRBJ2-1 explains the end of the DNA better; the J call may be wrong. The sequencing input was blood. The CDR3 DNA reads TGTGCCAGCAGCCAAGATGCTAAGCTGGGACTAGTGCCCTCAAATGAGCAGTTCTTC. It translates to CASSQDAKLGLVPSNEQFF.